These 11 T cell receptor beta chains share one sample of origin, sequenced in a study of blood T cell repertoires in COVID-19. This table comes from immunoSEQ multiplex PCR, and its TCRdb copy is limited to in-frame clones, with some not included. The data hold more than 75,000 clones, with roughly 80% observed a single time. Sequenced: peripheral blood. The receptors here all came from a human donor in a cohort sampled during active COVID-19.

CDR3 DNA sequence: TGCGCCAGCAGCTTGGCCTTAGCGGGAGAAGAGACCCAGTACTTC. It specifies CASSLALAGEETQYF. The chain joins TRBV5-1 to TRBJ2-5, with 9 bases that match TRBD2. V lost 0 bases and J lost 3; bases outside the gene matches: 3. Germline V CDR1 and CDR2: SGHRS, YFSETQ. This CDR3 region has 15 residues.

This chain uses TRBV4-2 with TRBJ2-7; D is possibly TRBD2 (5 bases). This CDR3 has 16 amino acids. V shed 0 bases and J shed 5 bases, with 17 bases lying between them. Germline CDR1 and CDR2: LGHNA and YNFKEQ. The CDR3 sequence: CASSQDTGEGAHEQYF. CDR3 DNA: TGTGCCAGCAGCCAAGATACCGGAGAGGGAGCCCACGAGCAGTACTTC.

CDR3 coding DNA: TGCGCCAGCAGTGAGTTCACCGGGACTAGCGGTCAAGAGACCCAGTACTTC. Its translation is CASSEFTGTSGQETQYF. The gene calls are TRBV10-1 and TRBJ2-5; 11 bases fit TRBD2. Germline V lookup: CDR1 WNHNN, CDR2 SYGVQD (reference sequence). The V segment lost 1 base and the J segment 2 bases; nucleotides outside the gene matches: 6. This CDR3 region has 17 residues.

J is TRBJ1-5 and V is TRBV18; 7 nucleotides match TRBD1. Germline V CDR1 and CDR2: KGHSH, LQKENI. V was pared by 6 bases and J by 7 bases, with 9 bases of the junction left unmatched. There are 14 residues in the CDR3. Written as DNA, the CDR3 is TGTGCCAGCTCCCCAGGGGACAGTGGCCAGCCCCAGCATTTT. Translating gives CASSPGDSGQPQHF. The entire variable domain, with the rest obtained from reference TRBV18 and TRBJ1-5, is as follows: NAGVMQNPRHLVRRRGQEARLRCSPMKGHSHVYWYRQLPEEGLKFMVYLQKENIIDESGMPKERFSAEFPKEGPSILRIQQVVRGDSAAYFCASSPGDSGQPQHFGDGTRLSIL.

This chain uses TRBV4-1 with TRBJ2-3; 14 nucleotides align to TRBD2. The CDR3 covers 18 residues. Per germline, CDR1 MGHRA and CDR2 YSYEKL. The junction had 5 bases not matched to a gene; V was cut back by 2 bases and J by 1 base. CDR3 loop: CASSQLQGLAGGTDTQYF. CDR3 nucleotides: TGCGCCAGCAGCCAACTCCAGGGACTAGCGGGAGGCACAGATACGCAGTATTTT.

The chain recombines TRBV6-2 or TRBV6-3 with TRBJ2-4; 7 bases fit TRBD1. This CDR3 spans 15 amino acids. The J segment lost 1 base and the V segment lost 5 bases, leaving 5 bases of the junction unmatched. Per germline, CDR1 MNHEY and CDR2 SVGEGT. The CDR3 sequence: CASSRTGVAKNIQYF. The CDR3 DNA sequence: TGTGCCAGCAGTCGGACAGGTGTTGCCAAAAACATTCAGTACTTC.

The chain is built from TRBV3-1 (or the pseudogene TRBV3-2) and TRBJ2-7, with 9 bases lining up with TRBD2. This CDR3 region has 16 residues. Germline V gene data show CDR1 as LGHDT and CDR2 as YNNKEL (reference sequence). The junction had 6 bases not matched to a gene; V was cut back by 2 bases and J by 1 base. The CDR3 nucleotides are TGTGCCAGCAGCCAATATACTCTAGCGGGGTCCTACGAGCAGTACTTC. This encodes CASSQYTLAGSYEQYF.

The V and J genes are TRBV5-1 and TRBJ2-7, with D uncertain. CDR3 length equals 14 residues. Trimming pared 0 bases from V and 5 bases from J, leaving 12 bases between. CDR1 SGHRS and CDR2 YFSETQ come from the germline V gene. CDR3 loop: CASSLAISSDEQYF. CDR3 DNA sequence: TGCGCCAGCAGCTTGGCAATTAGTTCGGACGAGCAGTACTTC.

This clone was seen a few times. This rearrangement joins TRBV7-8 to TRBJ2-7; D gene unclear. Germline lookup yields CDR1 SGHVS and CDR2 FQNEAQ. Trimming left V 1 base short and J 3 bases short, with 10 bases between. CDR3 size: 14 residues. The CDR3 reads CASSLGTTYYEQYF. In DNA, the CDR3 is TGTGCCAGCAGCTTAGGTACCACCTACTACGAGCAGTACTTC.

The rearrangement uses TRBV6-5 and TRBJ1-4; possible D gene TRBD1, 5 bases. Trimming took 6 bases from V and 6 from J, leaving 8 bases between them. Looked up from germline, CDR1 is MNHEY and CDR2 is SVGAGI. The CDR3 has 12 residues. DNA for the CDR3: TGTGCCAGCAGGGGGGACTATGAAAAACTGTTTTTT. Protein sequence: CASRGDYEKLFF.

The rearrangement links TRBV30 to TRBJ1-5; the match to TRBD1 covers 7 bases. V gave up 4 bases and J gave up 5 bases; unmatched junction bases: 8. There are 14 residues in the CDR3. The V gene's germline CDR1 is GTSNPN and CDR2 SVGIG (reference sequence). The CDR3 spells CAWTEAGGYQPQHF. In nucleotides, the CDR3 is TGTGCCTGGACTGAGGCAGGGGGATATCAGCCCCAGCATTTT.